This T cell receptor (beta chain) was recovered during a study of cytomegalovirus exposure and HLA in healthy donors. The CDR3 totals 15 residues. Germline-derived CDR1 and CDR2 are SGHRS and YFSETQ. The junction had 4 bases not matched to a gene; V was cut back by 0 bases and J by 4 bases. The study ran its PCR with 60 Vbeta and 13 Jbeta primers. Sequencing was performed with immunoSEQ multiplex PCR; in TCRdb, only in-frame clones are kept and a portion is missing. The sample records 180,000 or so clones, over 70% being singletons. Specimen: PBMCs. The sequence was collected from a man younger than 35 in good health and CMV-seronegative. The gene calls are TRBV5-1 and TRBJ2-7, with 10 bases lining up with TRBD2. CDR3 nucleotides: TGCGCCAGCAGCTTGGGAGCGGGGGGGCCTTACGAGCAGTACTTC. The encoded protein is CASSLGAGGPYEQYF. Supplemented by reference TRBV5-1 and TRBJ2-7, the full variable domain reads KAGVTQTPRYLIKTRGQQVTLSCSPISGHRSVSWYQQTPGQGLQFLFEYFSETQRNKGNFPGRFSGRQFSNSRSEMNVSTLELGDSALYLCASSLGAGGPYEQYFGPGTRLTVT.